One sample yielded the 30 T cell receptor beta chains listed below, sequenced in a study of blood T cells in healthy people across ages. It was with a sample-barcoded 5' primer and a J-beta primer mix that a second PCR of roughly 7 to 11 cycles was run. Using its own MiXCR run on the 5' RACE reads, TCRdb lists one record per CDR3 protein. Of about 720,000 distinct CDR3 sequences listed, about 24% are singletons. The specimen was blood. All receptors derive from a man aged 65-85 years in good health.

This clonotype was seen many times. The gene calls are TRBV4-1 and TRBJ1-2; 7 bases align to TRBD1. J was trimmed by 4 bases and V by 0 bases; bases with no gene match: 5. The CDR3 is 15 residues long. CDR1 and CDR2 (germline): MGHRA, YSYEKL. DNA for the CDR3: TGCGCCAGCAGCCAAGATCCGGGGACAGCCTATGGCTACACCTTC. This encodes CASSQDPGTAYGYTF.

This clonotype was seen only a few times. This chain links TRBV11-1 with TRBJ2-5; D perhaps matches TRBD1 (6 bases). Germline V gene sequence: CDR1 SGHAT, CDR2 FQDESV (reference sequence). The CDR3 loop spans 14 amino acids. Trimming cost V 4 bases and J 1 base, with 10 bases left between them. The CDR3 sequence: CASSYRVGQETQYF. CDR3 DNA sequence: TGTGCCAGCAGCTACAGGGTTGGCCAAGAGACCCAGTACTTC.

There are a few counts of this clonotype. The rearrangement uses TRBV10-3 and TRBJ2-2; 7 nucleotides line up with TRBD1. Per germline, CDR1 ENHRY and CDR2 SYGVKD. Unmatched junction bases numbered 11, after V lost 10 bases and J lost 0 bases. The CDR3 has 16 residues. The CDR3 bases are TGTGCCACCCGAAGGACGGGACAGCCGAACACCGGGGAGCTGTTTTTT. Translated, it gives CATRRTGQPNTGELFF.

The chain employs TRBV12-3 or TRBV12-4 and TRBJ2-7, with D possibly being TRBD1 (6 bases). The CDR3 is 13 residues long. Deletions cut 6 bases from V and 5 bases from J, with 14 bases between. The CDR3 loop reads CASRSTGSHEQYF. For the CDR3, the DNA is TGTGCCAGCAGATCAACAGGGTCCCACGAGCAGTACTTC.

V is TRBV5-1 and J is TRBJ2-3; D remains unclear. V was clipped by 0 bases and J by 7 bases, with 9 bases between them. This CDR3 region has 13 residues. Germline V gene sequence: CDR1 SGHRS, CDR2 YFSETQ. The CDR3 protein is CASSLVFDNTQYF. CDR3 sequence (DNA): TGCGCCAGCAGCTTGGTATTTGATAATACGCAGTATTTT.

The V call is TRBV11-3, the J call TRBJ2-3; no reliable D call. Trimming removed 0 bases at V and 9 bases at J, with 13 bases between. Germline V gene data show CDR1 as SGHNT and CDR2 as YENEEA. The CDR3 loop spans 14 amino acids. CDR3 nucleotide sequence: TGTGCCAGCAGCTTAGACTTGACTTCTGGCACGCAGTATTTT. Protein sequence: CASSLDLTSGTQYF.

This clonotype has a count of ten or more. This sequence joins TRBV6-5 and TRBJ1-2; D ambiguous. The germline V and J ends were trimmed by 6 bases and 8 bases, with 22 bases remaining between them. The germline gives CDR1 MNHEY, CDR2 SVGAGI. The CDR3 spans 15 residues. The CDR3 here is CASSPDGPTERGYTF. In nucleotides, the CDR3 is TGTGCCAGCAGCCCGGACGGGCCTACAGAGCGGGGCTACACCTTC.

The table lists this clonotype with many counts. The chain carries TRBV29-1 and TRBJ1-2; maybe TRBD1 (5 bases). V was pared by 4 bases and J by 4 bases, with 13 bases between. Per the germline V gene, CDR1 is SQVTM and CDR2 is ANQGSEA. CDR3 length equals 13 residues. The CDR3, as DNA: TGCAGCGTTGGAACCGACAGATCCTATGGCTACACCTTC. Translated: CSVGTDRSYGYTF.

The chain employs TRBV20-1 and TRBJ2-4; the D gene could be TRBD1 or TRBD2 (6 bases each). The CDR3 contains 14 residues. V was cut by 3 bases and J by 3 bases, with 12 bases left in between. Germline V gene data show CDR1 as DFQATT and CDR2 as SNEGSKA (reference sequence). CDR3 sequence reads: CSASGGLGKNIQYF. In DNA form, the CDR3 reads TGCAGTGCTAGTGGGGGGCTCGGCAAAAACATTCAGTACTTC.

This clonotype was counted ten times or more. The V gene is TRBV18, the J gene TRBJ1-5; 7 bases are a match to TRBD1. The CDR3 length is 14 residues. The V gene's germline CDR1 is KGHSH and CDR2 LQKENI. J gave up 7 bases and V 5 bases, and 8 bases lay outside the gene matches. CDR3 nucleotides: TGTGCCAGCTCAACAACAGGGGTGGGGCAGCCCCAGCATTTT. Amino acids: CASSTTGVGQPQHF.

CDR3 protein: CATGPGRANVLTF. In DNA form, the CDR3 reads TGTGCCACCGGGCCTGGGAGGGCCAACGTCCTGACTTTC. This chain links TRBV2 with TRBJ2-6; D is unresolved. This CDR3 is 13 amino acids long. V lost 10 bases and J 5 bases, leaving 12 bases between the germline ends. Germline CDR1 and CDR2: SNHLY and FYNNEI.

The chain links TRBV3-1 to TRBJ2-5, with a tentative D call TRBD2 (6 bases). The V gene's germline CDR1 is LGHDT and CDR2 YNNKEL (reference sequence). CDR3 length: 14 amino acids. The V and J ends lost 2 bases and 1 base respectively, with 8 bases between them. The CDR3 DNA sequence: TGTGCCAGCAGCCAACGGGGGACCCAAGAGACCCAGTACTTC. This translates into CASSQRGTQETQYF.

This clonotype was counted a single time. The V call is TRBV20-1, the J call TRBJ2-7; TRBD2 matches 7 bases. From germline, CDR1 is DFQATT and CDR2 SNEGSKA (reference sequence). This CDR3 has 15 residues. V lost 2 bases, J lost 2 bases, and 9 bases stayed unmatched. The CDR3, as DNA: TGCAGTGCTAGAAACCCCGGCGGGAGTCCCTACGAGCAGTACTTC. Amino acids: CSARNPGGSPYEQYF.

The V gene is TRBV10-3, the J gene TRBJ2-5; 12 nucleotides align to TRBD2. The closer fit of TRBJ2-1 to the DNA end suggests the J call may be wrong. Germline-derived CDR1 and CDR2 are ENHRY and SYGVKD. The CDR3 consists of 15 residues. The CDR3, as DNA: TGTGCCATCAGTGAAGGACTAGCGGGACGCAATGAGCAGTTCTTC. Its translation: CAISEGLAGRNEQFF.

This sequence joins TRBV3-1 and TRBJ2-3; D uncertain. Germline CDR1 is LGHDT and CDR2 is YNNKEL (reference sequence). V lost 4 bases and J lost 6, with 8 bases in between. CDR3 length: 12 amino acids. Here the CDR3 reads CASSRRVDTQYF. The CDR3 coding sequence is TGTGCCAGCAGCCGCCGGGTCGATACGCAGTATTTT.

This clonotype was seen many times. The chain links TRBV12-3 or TRBV12-4 to TRBJ2-5; 8 nucleotides line up with TRBD2. After removal of 3 bases from V and 5 bases from J, the junction contained 8 bases not matched to a gene. The CDR3 loop spans 15 amino acids. Here the CDR3 DNA reads TGTGCCAGCAGTTTGACTAGCGCCATGGGGGAGACCCAGTACTTC. It yields the protein CASSLTSAMGETQYF.

This clonotype turned up a few times. The V gene is TRBV29-1, the J gene TRBJ1-5, with D unresolved. The CDR3 covers 12 residues. Between the trimmed V and J ends, which lost 5 bases and 4 bases, there was a span of 9 bases. Germline-derived CDR1 and CDR2 are SQVTM and ANQGSEA. The CDR3 sequence is CSVFRQNQPQHF. CDR3 coding DNA: TGCAGCGTTTTCCGACAAAATCAGCCCCAGCATTTT.

The sample holds a few counts of this clonotype. V is TRBV2 and J is TRBJ1-2; no definite D call. This CDR3 is 15 amino acids long. Germline CDR1 reads SNHLY; CDR2 reads FYNNEI. V was shortened by 7 bases and J by 4 bases, with 19 bases between the two germline ends. The CDR3 sequence: CASMADSAVSYGYTF. As DNA, the CDR3 is TGTGCCAGCATGGCCGATTCGGCCGTCAGCTATGGCTACACCTTC.

The V gene is TRBV20-1, the J gene TRBJ1-2; 8 nucleotides agree with TRBD1. The germline V gene has CDR1 DFQATT and CDR2 SNEGSKA (reference sequence). The trim removed 0 bases at V and 3 bases at J, leaving 6 bases unmatched. The CDR3 covers 15 residues. The CDR3 protein is CSARELQTGDYGYTF. The CDR3, as DNA: TGCAGTGCTAGAGAACTCCAGACAGGGGACTATGGCTACACCTTC.

This clonotype was seen a handful of times. The chain joins TRBV7-9 to TRBJ2-3; a possible D gene is TRBD1 (6 bases). Germline V CDR1 and CDR2: SEHNR, FQNEAQ (reference sequence). The V end lost 5 bases, the J end lost 1 base, and 16 bases lay between the germline ends. This CDR3 has 16 residues. This CDR3 reads CASSPRLPGGTDTQYF. DNA of the CDR3: TGTGCCAGCAGCCCCCGCCTGCCAGGGGGCACAGATACGCAGTATTTT.

V is TRBV12-3 or TRBV12-4 and J is TRBJ2-3, with D possibly TRBD2 on 6 matching bases. Trimming removed 4 bases at V and 0 bases at J, with 11 bases between. The CDR3 totals 15 residues. CDR3 nucleotide sequence: TGTGCCAGCAGTTGGGGCGGGGAAAGCACAGATACGCAGTATTTT. Translated, it gives CASSWGGESTDTQYF.

This clonotype turned up a few times. A much larger clone lies a single base off, so this may be a read error. V usage is TRBV5-1 and J usage is TRBJ2-1; no definite D call. With 0 bases removed from V and 3 bases from J, the gap between germline ends came to 10 bases. The CDR3 is 15 amino acids. Germline CDR1 and CDR2: SGHRS and YFSETQ. The CDR3 region is CASSLDLSFYNEQFF. Written as DNA, the CDR3 is TGCGCCAGCAGCTTGGATCTAAGCTTCTACAATGAGCAGTTCTTC.

The rearrangement links TRBV20-1 to TRBJ2-7; no clear D gene. The CDR3 is made up of 12 amino acids. Germline-derived CDR1 and CDR2 are DFQATT and SNEGSKA (reference sequence). With 6 bases removed from V and 2 bases from J, the gap between germline ends came to 11 bases. The CDR3 protein is CSAETRAYEQYF. The CDR3 DNA reads TGCAGTGCAGAAACGAGAGCCTACGAGCAGTACTTC.

This clonotype occurred many times. The chain couples TRBV11-2 to TRBJ2-1; D is unclear. This CDR3 is 14 amino acids long. Trimming stripped 1 base from V and 5 bases from J, with 9 bases between. Germline V lookup: CDR1 SGHAT, CDR2 FQNNGV. CDR3 in amino acids: CASSLAGRHNEQFF. The CDR3 nucleotides read TGTGCCAGCAGCTTAGCGGGCCGGCACAATGAGCAGTTCTTC.

Notes on this clonotype: Since no conserved phenylalanine or tryptophan closes the CDR3, a read error is the likely cause. The chain has TRBV7-2 and TRBJ2-3; D not resolved. Trimming took off 1 base at V and 0 bases at J, with 17 bases between the two ends. Germline values: CDR1 SGHTA, CDR2 FQGNSA. The CDR3 is made up of 18 amino acids. The CDR3 loop reads CASSLGGGGTISTDTQYL. The CDR3 bases are TGTGCCAGCAGCTTAGGTGGCGGCGGAACAATCAGCACAGATACGCAGTATCTT.

This clonotype was found a few times. CDR3: CSAADNEQFF. CDR3 sequence (DNA): TGCAGCGCAGCCGACAATGAGCAGTTCTTC. This sequence joins TRBV29-1 and TRBJ2-1; D is unclear. Trimming cost V 7 bases and J 5 bases, with 6 bases left between them. The CDR3 sequence is 10 residues long. The germline gives CDR1 SQVTM, CDR2 ANQGSEA.

A few counts support this clonotype. The chain combines TRBV29-1 with TRBJ2-3; either TRBD1 or TRBD2 may supply D (7 bases each). The germline V gene has CDR1 SQVTM and CDR2 ANQGSEA. V gave up 2 bases and J gave up 4 bases, with 10 bases separating them. This CDR3 has 13 residues. The chain's CDR3 is CSVEPGGADTQYF. CDR3 bases: TGCAGCGTTGAACCAGGGGGGGCAGATACGCAGTATTTT.

This clonotype has a count of ten or more. The chain has TRBV18 and TRBJ1-1; D may be TRBD1 (6 bases). From germline, CDR1 is KGHSH and CDR2 LQKENI. The CDR3 runs to 15 residues. Deletions cut 3 bases from V and 4 bases from J, with 15 bases between. CDR3 coding DNA: TGTGCCAGCTCACCCCAGGGGAAGGTGGGCACTGAAGCTTTCTTT. It specifies CASSPQGKVGTEAFF.

The chain carries TRBV25-1 and TRBJ1-4; D unresolved. The CDR3 extends over 13 amino acids. Germline values: CDR1 MGHDK, CDR2 SYGVNS. V lost 3 bases, J lost 3 bases, and 5 bases lay in between. For the CDR3, the DNA is TGTGCCAGCAGTGATCTGGCTAATGAAAAACTGTTTTTT. This encodes CASSDLANEKLFF.

The CDR3 nucleotides are TGTGCCAGCAGTCAGGGGGCTAGTAATTCACCCCTCCACTTT. Protein: CASSQGASNSPLHF. This chain uses TRBV12-3 or TRBV12-4 with TRBJ1-6, with TRBD1 matching 8 bases. V gave up 5 bases and J gave up 6 bases; unmatched junction bases: 3. The CDR3 is 14 residues long.